This T cell receptor (beta chain) was identified in a study of T cells after yellow fever vaccination. Overall study: The SMART-Seq v4 Ultra Low Input method served to prepare the low-cell-number fractions. Study-wide results and caveats: FACS-sorted repertoires could contain abundant clonotypes contaminating from the bulk population.

After removal of 6 bases from V and 5 bases from J, the junction contained 12 bases not matched to a gene. The CDR3 totals 14 residues. The germline V gene has CDR1 DFQATT and CDR2 SNEGSKA (reference sequence). Note on this clonotype: What it binds is not known.

TCR cDNA, made by 5'RACE template switching, carried an added universal primer site and UMIs. TCRdb independently ran MiXCR on the 5' RACE reads; one entry per CDR3 protein. The profile shows around 360,000 distinct CDR3 sequences, under 14% of them singletons. This receptor was obtained from a man between 18 and 35 years old who received the YFV17D yellow fever vaccine. Source: PBMCs, taken on the day of the first yellow fever vaccination. The chain couples TRBV20-1 to TRBJ2-5, with TRBD1 matching 7 bases. CDR3: CSARIQGLRETQYF. CDR3 nucleotides: TGCAGTGCACGTATACAGGGGCTCCGGGAGACCCAGTACTTC.